The rows below give T cell receptor beta chains drawn from one sample of a study of HIV-infected patients and healthy controls. TCRdb independently ran MiXCR on the 5' RACE reads; one entry per CDR3 protein. The sample has about 19,000 distinct CDR3 sequences, more than 8% seen once. The sample comprised blood. Source of these receptors: an adult in good health. Each CDR3 is given with its conserved first and last residue. D genes are given only for firm matches. Clone size is stated in some rows and not others, as once, few, many or a class when expanded.

V	J	size	D	CDR3
TRBV24-1	TRBJ1-2	NA	NA	CATSDSLTNYGYTF
TRBV28	TRBJ2-3	medium-sized	NA	CASQESNTDTQYF
TRBV7-7	TRBJ2-3	many	NA	CASSLGGADTQYF
TRBV6-2/TRBV6-3	TRBJ2-3	medium-sized	TRBD1	CASSYDPSGQGLTDTQYF
TRBV12-3/TRBV12-4	TRBJ1-6	once	NA	CASSLGRGFSPLHF
TRBV15	TRBJ2-1	many	TRBD2	CATSRDLLAGANEQFF
TRBV7-2	TRBJ2-7	NA	NA	CASSSGFSYEQYF
TRBV20-1	TRBJ2-3	many	NA	CSARGLTTDTQYF
TRBV6-5	TRBJ2-3	medium-sized	NA	CASSYSPGTDTQYF
TRBV6-6	TRBJ2-5	many	NA	CASSRTGAAQETQYF
TRBV20-1	TRBJ1-5	few	TRBD1	CSARDFGLGGQTLPQHF
TRBV4-3	TRBJ2-3	many	TRBD2	CASSQDWASGGARADTQYF
TRBV27	TRBJ1-2	many	NA	CASSFDSSYGYTF
TRBV28	TRBJ2-1	many	NA	CASSTMKGSHYNEQFF
TRBV4-3	TRBJ2-3	many	TRBD2	CASSHQRGGSGSSTDTQYF
TRBV7-2	TRBJ1-1	many	TRBD1	CASRRQGLEAFF
TRBV29-1	TRBJ2-2	NA	TRBD1	CSVFDRANTGELFF
TRBV29-1	TRBJ1-5	many	NA	CSVGGGSNQPQHF
TRBV7-9	TRBJ2-3	many	TRBD1	CASSSDRVLASTDTQYF
TRBV7-9	TRBJ1-1	many	NA	CASSLTQGRGTEAFF
TRBV12-3/TRBV12-4	TRBJ2-3	NA	TRBD2	CASSLRLAGGQDTQYF
TRBV19	TRBJ2-3	few	NA	CASTDAYSSRDTQYF
TRBV7-2	TRBJ2-3	many	NA	CASSSGRRPDTQYF
TRBV28	TRBJ1-1	many	NA	CASTVGAAGSAEAFF
TRBV12-3/TRBV12-4	TRBJ2-7	few	NA	CASSPRLRVREQYF
TRBV6-5	TRBJ1-4	many	NA	CASSPRSTNEKLFF
TRBV6-2/TRBV6-3	TRBJ2-1	many	NA	CALRLVAYPYNEQFF
TRBV18	TRBJ2-7	medium-sized	NA	CASSPGRDSYEQYF
TRBV12-3/TRBV12-4	TRBJ1-2	many	NA	CASSDRGRGYGYTF
TRBV28	TRBJ1-5	NA	TRBD1	CASSSPRGRGNQPQHF
TRBV10-3	TRBJ1-2	NA	NA	CAIRKRDKLNYGYTF
TRBV13	TRBJ2-3	many	TRBD1	CASSLHGTAATQYF
TRBV5-4	TRBJ2-7	few	NA	CASSLGREQYF
TRBV2	TRBJ1-1	NA	NA	CASSSDRLNTEAFF
TRBV7-9	TRBJ1-1	NA	NA	CASSFRMTAANTEAFF
TRBV12-3/TRBV12-4	TRBJ1-4	many	NA	CAKSKGTLREKLFF
TRBV10-3	TRBJ2-3	few	TRBD2	CAISPGTSGGDTQYF
TRBV19	TRBJ2-1	NA	NA	CASSVPGTIYEQFF
TRBV5-1	TRBJ1-1	NA	NA	CASLVDSWGTEAFF
TRBV5-4	TRBJ1-1	NA	NA	CASSFSLNMNTEAFF
TRBV12-3/TRBV12-4	TRBJ2-1	many	TRBD1	CASSLTTGGYNEQFF
TRBV4-2	TRBJ2-1	NA	TRBD2	CASSQEAGGPNEQFF
TRBV5-1	TRBJ2-3	many	TRBD1	CASSLDRGQKQYF
TRBV12-3/TRBV12-4	TRBJ1-5	many	NA	CASGGSYSNQPQHF
TRBV3-1	TRBJ2-7	many	TRBD1	CASSQAGTGLHEQYF
TRBV6-6	TRBJ1-6	medium-sized	NA	CASSYSRDSNSPLHF
TRBV18	TRBJ2-1	many	NA	CASSPFFPRNEQFF
TRBV7-9	TRBJ1-2	many	TRBD1	CASSPRQGASGYTF
TRBV28	TRBJ2-3	many	TRBD1	CASSRTGGLAQYEQYF